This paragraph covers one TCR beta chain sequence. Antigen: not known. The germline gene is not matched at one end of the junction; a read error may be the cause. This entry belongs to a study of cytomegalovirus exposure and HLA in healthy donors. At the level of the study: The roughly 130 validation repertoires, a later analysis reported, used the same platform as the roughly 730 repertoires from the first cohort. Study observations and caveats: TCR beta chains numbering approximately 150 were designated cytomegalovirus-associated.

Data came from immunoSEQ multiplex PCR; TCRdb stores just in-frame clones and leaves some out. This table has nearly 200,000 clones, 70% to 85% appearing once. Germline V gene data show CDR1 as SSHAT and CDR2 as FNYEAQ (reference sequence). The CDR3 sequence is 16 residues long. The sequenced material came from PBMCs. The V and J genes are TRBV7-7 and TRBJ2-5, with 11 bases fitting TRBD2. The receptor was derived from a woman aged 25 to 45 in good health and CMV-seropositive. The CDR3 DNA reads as TGTGCTAGCAGCAGAACCGGGACTAGCGGAGGAGAGACCCAGTACTTC. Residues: CASSRTGTSGGETQYF.